This T cell receptor (beta chain) was recorded in a study of cytomegalovirus exposure and HLA in healthy donors (dated by TCRdb to the late 2010s). General notes on the study: An earlier analysis of several hundred of the donors reported about 300 Gb of sequence data and around 120 million unique TCR beta sequences obtained from 180 million or so T cells. Among the 398 genotyped donors, approximately 77% belonged to the genetic ancestry cluster associated with self-reported Caucasian donors. Several DR-DQ haplotypes were handled as single units for association and clustering, since linkage in the cohort was strong. Among some 400 genotyped donors of the cohort, an average of around 240,000 unique TCR beta nucleotide sequences was sequenced per donor, of which approximately 19% were non-productive. The aim of the study was to test whether cataloging public T cell receptors could identify signatures of past pathogen exposure. HLA typing included class I and class II loci at four-digit resolution. Genome-wide SNP genotypes for about three fifths of the roughly 670 donors were used in a later genetic analysis, which treated that subset as a discovery cohort. Typing coverage differed by locus: A, B, C, DRB1 and DQB1 were typed in roughly 620-640 donors, DQA1 in roughly 510, DPA1 in roughly 590, and DPB1 in 472. The study used immunosequencing to profile the T cell repertoires of approximately 630 subjects and linked those repertoires to cytomegalovirus serostatus. Donor age, sex, ethnicity and CMV serostatus were compiled together with the repertoire data. Rather than using new phenotypic data, the later analysis identified candidate immune exposures from TCR beta sequences and from how often those sequences occurred across donors. Every discovery cohort repertoire had been produced on one sequencing platform. To decide whether each TCR beta V gene segment behaved as functional or pseudogenic, an earlier analysis of approximately 600 of the donors relied on high-throughput TCR beta sequencing. High-throughput TCR immunosequencing, statistical association of individual TCRs with disease status, and machine learning were combined to predict cytomegalovirus infection status. An early release that covered about 600 HLA-typed donors contained approximately 290 gigabases of sequencing data and tens of millions of unique TCR sequences. In addition to the first cohort of approximately 650 subjects, a separate validation cohort of approximately 110 different subjects was used. To study patterns of TCR occurrence, a later analysis re-analyzed previously published TCR beta repertoires from several hundred donors and added high-resolution HLA genotyping. On the study overall, not on this receptor specifically: HLA typing was unavailable for some donors at each locus, so association tests used only the typed subset. Compared with equally common non-associated chains, HLA-associated TCR beta chains in a later analysis were more clonally expanded and had lower generation probabilities. Some IMGT-functional V segments, including TRBV6-2 and TRBV6-3, could not be told apart with the 87-base-pair reads, so those segments were excluded. In both the original and validation cohorts, the classifier was reported to diagnose cytomegalovirus status with high specificity and sensitivity. Correlated functional status among segregating V segments might be attributable to linkage disequilibrium, but an unknown experimental factor could not be ruled out. A cluster of highly shared sequence variants was judged likely to represent a technical artifact of the sequencing pipeline. A later analysis reported that several top co-occurrence clusters appeared linked to parvovirus B19, influenza, CMV and Epstein-Barr virus. A further reported finding was that TCR beta sequences accurately predicted the HLA-A and HLA-B alleles for most subjects in the first cohort. Strong co-occurrence of HLA alleles, especially DR and DQ, made assigning TCR associations to individual alleles difficult. Compared with the roughly 700-donor mean, donors in an Asian-associated ancestry cluster had fewer N-insertions in productive TCRs, according to a later genetic analysis. A later genetic analysis associated a missense DCLRE1C variant with V-gene and J-gene trimming of TCR beta chains, and an independent cohort replicated the association. It was suggested by the authors that the approach could potentially be generalized to other disease states and immunological phenotypes. At a false discovery rate of 0.05, a later analysis linked 16,000 or so TCR beta sequences to specific HLA alleles. Over 15 rarely observed V segments, including chromosome 9 orphons, were excluded from the earlier analysis of about 500 of the donors because counts were too low. The only immune exposure information available for the cohort was CMV serostatus. In a later analysis, the rate of TCR association differed among HLA loci, with DRB1 alleles having the most associated TCRs and HLA-C alleles having the fewest. A few of the identified cytomegalovirus-associated TCR beta chains were confirmed in vitro to be specific for cytomegalovirus antigens. The presence/absence analyses assumed that sequencing depth was roughly uniform across donors, and that assumption may not be true. An earlier analysis of approximately 600 of the donors showed that most TCR beta V segments appeared in productive rearrangements either about 90% or about 30% of the time, which broadly matched IMGT annotations. Most TCR sequences were observed very rarely across donors, whereas some public TCRs were present in many individuals. In a later analysis, most CMV-associated TCR beta chains were found to appear HLA-restricted, with HLA associations seemingly driven largely by CMV exposure. Only TCR beta chains were sequenced in this cohort, and the absence of alpha or paired-chain data limited detectable features. A total of 164 TCR beta chains were listed by the study as associated with cytomegalovirus.

Comment on this clone: Its specific antigen is unknown. Per-base quality was not reported, and no clone a single base away is much larger than it.

To prepare the library, the immunoSEQ multiplex PCR assay was applied. For the multiplex PCR, a mixture combining 60 forward primers for TCR Vbeta segments and 13 reverse primers for TCR Jbeta segments was used. The CDR3 region of rearranged TCR beta genes was amplified from genomic DNA by a multiplex PCR assay. The amplified TCR beta libraries were sequenced on the Illumina HiSeq System as 87-base-pair reads. Regarding the original processing steps: A later analysis counted about 80 million unique TCR beta chains across the 650 to 800 repertoires, and around 9.9 million of these chains were shared by at least two donors. Raw reads were error-corrected and collapsed into unique sequences with a nearest-neighbor algorithm that merged closely related sequences to remove PCR and sequencing errors. CDR3 sequences were aligned to IMGT reference sequences to assign V, D and J gene segments. For a sequence to be retained, a match of at least six nucleotides was required to both a V gene segment and a J gene segment. Rearrangements were classified as productive when the CDR3 lacked stop codons and remained in frame with V and J, and all other rearrangements were classified as non-productive. Following IMGT convention, CDR3 was defined as the stretch from the second conserved V-encoded cysteine up to the conserved J-encoded phenylalanine. The earlier analysis of some 540 of the donors excluded any sequence lacking an unambiguous match to a single V gene segment. In an earlier analysis of some 590 of the donors, a V segment was called functional when productive rearrangements were above 56.7%, and segregating when the standard deviation between donors exceeded 5%. A statistical classification framework was developed to diagnose cytomegalovirus status using the catalog of TCR beta chain sequences. A later analysis assigned V and J genes by comparing TCR nucleotide sequences with IMGT/GENE-DB human TR gene sequences. A later analysis assigned CDR3 sequences and most-parsimonious VDJ recombination scenarios with the TCRdist pipeline. In a later analysis, every TCR beta chain was defined by the combination of its CDR3 amino acid sequence and its V-gene family, and reads without a unique V-gene family were dropped. A later analysis removed 600 or so highly shared, low-generation-probability nucleotide sequences to deal with suspected cross-contamination and a sequencing artifact. A later analysis calculated a clonal expansion index for each public chain from normalized within-repertoire ranks of inferred template counts. Generation probabilities in a later analysis came from a VDJ recombination model fitted to out-of-frame rearrangements, and those results were checked against IGoR. A later analysis scored TCR-TCR, TCR-HLA and TCR-CMV co-occurrence with hypergeometric tests, applying a repertoire-size bias correction to TCR pairs. False discovery rates were estimated in a later analysis by permuting HLA or CMV assignments 20 times. In a later analysis, co-occurring TCRs were grouped with DBSCAN, and TCRdist sequence similarity was added when clustering was performed within HLA-allele-positive subsets. For co-occurrence clustering, repertoires with fewer than 30,000 or more than 120,000 public chains were excluded, along with roughly 5 repertoires with anomalous nucleotide sharing. The table was pulled from immuneACCESS by TCRdb, which kept in-frame rearrangements only. Such tables lose some clones; where checked, under half of the loss comes from unresolved V genes, and the rest has no known cause. The DNA was the basis for D and trimming; V, J and clone size are from that table. Recorded for this sample are some 110,000 clones; just under 70% of them occurred a single time. The top ten hold approximately 8.6% of the sample.

In total, about 650 healthy bone marrow donors made up the cohort. At the time of sampling, every cohort member was nominally healthy, though immune exposures that went unrecorded were likely present. The donor tested CMV seropositive and was one of the 289 seropositive cohort members. Each donor provided a peripheral blood sample, and peripheral blood mononuclear cells were used for TCR beta sequencing. The Qiagen DNeasy Blood Extraction Kit was used to extract genomic DNA from the blood cell samples. The germline V gene (reference sequence) supplies CDR1 SGHNT and CDR2 YYREEE. The CDR3 sequence holds 13 residues, the cysteine and phenylalanine included. This entry keeps only the CDR3 DNA: 39 bases, framed from base 1. Trimming removed 4 bases from V and 4 bases from J, leaving 11 bases between the germline ends.

This clonotype was sampled from a man younger than 40 in good health and CMV-seropositive. The chain is made from TRBV5-4 and TRBJ2-5; D gene: possibly TRBD1, on 6 matching bases. The sequenced material came from PBMCs. CDR3 reads: CASSLKGGETQYF. The nucleotide sequence is given as TGTGCCAGCAGCCTGAAAGGGGGAGAGACCCAGTACTTC.